The clone carrying this T cell receptor (beta chain) was counted only a few times. TCRdb re-called the 5' RACE reads through MiXCR, storing one row per CDR3 protein. This sample has 690,000 or so distinct CDR3 sequences, with 6.1% found just once. The sample is drawn from a study of identical twins. Germline V gives CDR1 LGHDT, CDR2 YNNKEL (reference sequence). This CDR3 spans 16 amino acids. Trimming stripped 1 base from V and 2 bases from J, with 15 bases between. What was sequenced was naive T cells sorted from blood. The receptor comes from a man in his late teens or twenties in good health. J is TRBJ2-7 and V is TRBV3-1; the D gene is possibly TRBD2 (5 bases). DNA for the CDR3: TGTGCCAGCAGCCAAGGTCGGGGTCCGTTTACCTACGAGCAGTACTTC. Amino acids: CASSQGRGPFTYEQYF.